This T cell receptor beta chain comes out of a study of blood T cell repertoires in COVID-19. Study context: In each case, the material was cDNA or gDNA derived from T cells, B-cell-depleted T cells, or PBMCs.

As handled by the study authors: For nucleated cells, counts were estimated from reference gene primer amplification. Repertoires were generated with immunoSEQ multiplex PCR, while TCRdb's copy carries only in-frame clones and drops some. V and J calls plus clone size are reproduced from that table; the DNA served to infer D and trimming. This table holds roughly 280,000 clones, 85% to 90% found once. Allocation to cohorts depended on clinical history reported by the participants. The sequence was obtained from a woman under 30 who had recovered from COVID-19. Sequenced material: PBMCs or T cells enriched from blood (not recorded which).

The CDR3: CASSLAGGANNEQFF. The CDR3 coding sequence is TGTGCCAGCAGTCTCGCCGGGGGGGCCAATAATGAGCAGTTCTTC. V and J are TRBV2 and TRBJ2-1; TRBD2 agrees at 8 bases. CDR1 SNHLY and CDR2 FYNNEI come from the germline V gene. V dropped 5 bases and J dropped 7; count of bases not matched to a gene: 10. This CDR3 is 15 amino acids long.